The next 13 T cell receptor beta chains were all read from a single sample in a study of CD4 T cells in relation to SARS-CoV-2 and coronaviruses. What these receptors recognize is not known. Libraries were prepared by immunoSEQ multiplex PCR; TCRdb keeps only in-frame clonotypes and omits some of them. The sample contains over 15,000 clones, around four fifths of which appear only once. Unexposed donor CD4+ T cells date from about 2011-2018, before the COVID-19 pandemic. The cells were cultured for approximately ten days before CD4+ T cells were isolated. The specimen sequenced was CD4+ T cells from PBMCs, cultured in vitro. Receptor source: a human donor in good health.

The rearrangement links TRBV30 to TRBJ1-2; 9 bases are a match to TRBD1. Per the germline V gene, CDR1 is GTSNPN and CDR2 is SVGIG (reference sequence). J gave up 7 bases and V 8 bases, and 8 bases lay outside the gene matches. The CDR3 length is 12 residues. CDR3 residues: CAQSQGAVGYTF. For the CDR3, the DNA is TGTGCCCAATCACAGGGGGCGGTTGGCTACACCTTC.

The sample holds one count of this clone. V and J are TRBV15 and TRBJ2-1, with 9 bases that match TRBD2. The trim removed 1 base at V and 9 bases at J, leaving 10 bases unmatched. The length of the CDR3 is 16 residues. Looked up from germline, CDR1 is LNHNV and CDR2 is YYDKDF (reference sequence). CDR3 protein: CATSRGNSGRRSEQFF. CDR3 in DNA: TGTGCCACCAGCAGAGGTAACAGCGGGAGGAGGAGTGAGCAGTTCTTC. The full variable domain, its missing parts supplied by reference TRBV15 and TRBJ2-1, is DAMVIQNPRYQVTQFGKPVTLSCSQTLNHNVMYWYQQKSSQAPKLLFHYYDKDFNNEADTPDNFQSRRPNTSFCFLDIRSPGLGDTAMYLCATSRGNSGRRSEQFFGPGTRLTVL.

V and J are TRBV27 and TRBJ2-7; D is ambiguous. Germline V CDR1 and CDR2: MNHEY, SMNVEV (reference sequence). V was cut by 3 bases and J by 4 bases, with 4 bases left in between. The CDR3 consists of 11 residues. CDR3 sequence (DNA): TGTGCCAGCAGTTTGGGGTACGAGCAGTACTTC. This sequence encodes CASSLGYEQYF.

V usage is TRBV7-9 and J usage is TRBJ1-5, with a tentative D call TRBD1 (6 bases). Trimming took 3 bases from V and 8 from J, leaving 14 bases between them. CDR3 length equals 14 residues. Germline assignment: CDR1 SEHNR and CDR2 FQNEAQ (reference sequence). CDR3 sequence: CASSFGTLVEPQHF. CDR3 DNA: TGTGCCAGCAGCTTCGGGACACTTGTGGAGCCCCAGCATTTT.

The genes are TRBV19 and TRBJ2-7; 8 nucleotides match TRBD2. CDR3 size: 14 residues. CDR1 and CDR2 (germline): LNHDA, SQIVND (reference sequence). Unmatched junction bases numbered 6, after V lost 6 bases and J lost 2 bases. The DNA for the CDR3 is TGTGCCAGTAGGCAGACTAGCGACACCTACGAGCAGTACTTC. It yields the protein CASRQTSDTYEQYF. The variable domain in full, completed from reference TRBV19 and TRBJ2-7, reads DGGITQSPKYLFRKEGQNVTLSCEQNLNHDAMYWYRQDPGQGLRLIYYSQIVNDFQKGDIAEGYSVSREKKESFPLTVTSAQKNPTAFYLCASRQTSDTYEQYFGPGTRLTVT.

V gene TRBV19 combines with J gene TRBJ1-5; perhaps TRBD1 as D (6 bases). Deletions cut 5 bases from V and 3 bases from J, with 14 bases between. Germline V CDR1 and CDR2: LNHDA, SQIVND (reference sequence). This CDR3 has 15 amino acids. Written as DNA, the CDR3 is TGTGCCAGTAGTCGTGGACAGAGTAACAATCAGCCCCAGCATTTT. It encodes CASSRGQSNNQPQHF.

CDR3 DNA: TGTGCCATCAGTCCCGGGGTCCCCTCCTACGAGCAGTACTTC. This translates into CAISPGVPSYEQYF. V gene TRBV10-3 combines with J gene TRBJ2-7; D is possibly TRBD2 (5 bases). CDR1 is ENHRY and CDR2 is SYGVKD in the germline V gene. CDR3 size: 14 residues. V lost 5 bases, J lost 0 bases, and 11 bases lay in between.

The table lists this clone with a few counts. The chain joins TRBV10-3 to TRBJ2-7, with D perhaps assigned TRBD1 or TRBD2 (5 bases each). Trimming took 8 bases from V and 5 from J, leaving 13 bases between them. Germline loops: CDR1 ENHRY, CDR2 SYGVKD. The length of the CDR3 is 12 residues. CDR3 DNA sequence: TGTGCCATCGGGGCAGTCGGGGACGAGCAGTACTTC. As protein: CAIGAVGDEQYF.

This clone showed up just once. This sample also contains other DNA sequences that code for the same CDR3. J is TRBJ1-1 and V is TRBV30; the D is unclear. The CDR3 runs to 14 residues. Trimming pared 0 bases from V and 0 bases from J, leaving 8 bases between. Germline CDR1 is GTSNPN and CDR2 is SVGIG (reference sequence). The CDR3, as DNA: TGTGCCTGGAGTGTAGGCCGATTGAACACTGAAGCTTTCTTT. Translation: CAWSVGRLNTEAFF. The variable domain in full, with the rest retrieved from reference TRBV30 and TRBJ1-1, is SQTIHQWPATLVQPVGSPLSLECTVEGTSNPNLYWYRQAAGRGLQLLFYSVGIGQISSEVPQNLSASRPQDRQFILSSKKLLLSDSGFYLCAWSVGRLNTEAFFGQGTRLTVV.

A single count supports this clone. This rearrangement joins TRBV24-1 to TRBJ1-2, with 12 bases matching TRBD1. V trimming: 4 bases; J trimming: 3 bases; junction bases outside the gene matches: 8. Germline CDR1 and CDR2: KGHDR and SFDVKD. The CDR3 contains 17 residues. CDR3 in DNA: TGTGCCACCAGTGACCCGGGACAGGGGGCGAGCTACTATGGCTACACCTTC. This codes for CATSDPGQGASYYGYTF.

V and J are TRBV10-3 and TRBJ2-5; 10 nucleotides align to TRBD1. CDR3 size: 17 residues. CDR1 and CDR2 from the germline V gene are ENHRY and SYGVKD. Trimming at V came to 0 bases and at J to 5 bases, leaving 9 bases not matched to a gene. CDR3 protein: CAISESGDRGRGETQYF. The CDR3, as DNA: TGTGCCATCAGTGAGTCCGGCGACAGGGGGCGAGGGGAGACCCAGTACTTC.

V and J are TRBV6-5 and TRBJ2-1; 10 bases match TRBD1. V dropped 6 bases and J dropped 8; count of bases not matched to a gene: 4. The V gene's germline CDR1 is MNHEY and CDR2 SVGAGI. The CDR3 extends over 13 amino acids. CDR3 in amino acids: CASSRDRGHEQFF. CDR3 sequence (DNA): TGTGCCAGCAGCCGGGACAGGGGTCATGAGCAGTTCTTC.

The genes are TRBV18 and TRBJ2-7; 10 nucleotides align to TRBD1. The CDR3 sequence is 18 residues long. Per germline, CDR1 KGHSH and CDR2 LQKENI. J gave up 5 bases and V 3 bases, and 16 bases lay outside the gene matches. The CDR3 region is CASSPAPGQGLEGHEQYF. CDR3 sequence (DNA): TGTGCCAGCTCACCTGCACCGGGACAGGGGCTAGAGGGCCACGAGCAGTACTTC.